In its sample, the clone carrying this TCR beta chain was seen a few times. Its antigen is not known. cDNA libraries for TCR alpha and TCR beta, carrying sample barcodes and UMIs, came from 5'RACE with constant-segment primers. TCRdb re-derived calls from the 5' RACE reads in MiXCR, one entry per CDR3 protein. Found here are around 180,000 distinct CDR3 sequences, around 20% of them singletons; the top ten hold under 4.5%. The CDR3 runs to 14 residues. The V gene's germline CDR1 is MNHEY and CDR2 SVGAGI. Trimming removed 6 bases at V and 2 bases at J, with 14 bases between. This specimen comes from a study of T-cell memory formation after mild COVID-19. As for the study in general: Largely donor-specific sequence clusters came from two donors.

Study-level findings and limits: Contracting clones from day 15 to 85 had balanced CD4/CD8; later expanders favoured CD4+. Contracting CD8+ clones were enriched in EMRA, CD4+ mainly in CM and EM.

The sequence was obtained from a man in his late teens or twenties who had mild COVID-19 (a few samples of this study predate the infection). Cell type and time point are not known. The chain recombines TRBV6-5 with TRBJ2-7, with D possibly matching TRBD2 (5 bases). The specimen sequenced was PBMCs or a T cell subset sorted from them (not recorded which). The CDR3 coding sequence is TGTGCCAGCAGCCCTCGGCGGGCCACCTACGAGCAGTACGTC. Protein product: CASSPRRATYEQYV.